There are many counts of the clone carrying this T cell receptor beta chain. Its cognate antigen is unknown. This entry comes from a study of T cells in Graves' hyperthyroidism and ophthalmopathy. Authors of the study amplified TCR beta CDR3 regions from RNA transcripts. First-round RT-PCR of the TCR CDR3 relied on the HTBI primer set. TCRdb itself ran the multiplex PCR reads through MiXCR, one entry per CDR3 protein. This table has under 300,000 distinct CDR3 sequences, roughly 13% appearing once. Exclusion criteria comprised uncontrolled infection, other autoimmune disease, pregnancy or lactation. When hyperthyroidism was first diagnosed, the blood sample was taken, preceding any ophthalmopathy symptoms. V trimming: 7 bases; J trimming: 6 bases; junction bases outside the gene matches: 6. This CDR3 has 15 residues. The germline CDR1 and CDR2 sequences are SGHVS and FQNEAQ. General study results and limits: Blood held most thyroid clonotypes expanded above 0.001 frequency.

The sample consisted of blood. This clonotype was obtained from a woman aged 25 to 39 with Graves' hyperthyroidism that later progressed to Graves' ophthalmopathy. The gene calls are TRBV7-8 and TRBJ2-2; 12 bases match TRBD2. CDR3 nucleotides: TGTGCCAGCAAACCGAGACTAGCGGGAGCCGGGGAGCTGTTTTTT. This gives the protein CASKPRLAGAGELFF.